The 32 T cell receptor beta chains below all came from one sample that was sequenced in a study of vaccination effects on CD4 cells after COVID-19 (dated by TCRdb to between 2021 and 2022). The library was produced with the immunoSEQ multiplex PCR assay. TCRdb obtained this table from immuneACCESS and retained in-frame rearrangements with V and J assigned. These tables miss some clones; where compared with another copy, unresolved V genes account for less than half of the shortfall, and the remainder is unexplained. This sample holds about 48,000 clones; approximately 70% were observed only once. The ten biggest clones cover roughly 6% of the sample. No antigen has been assigned to these receptors. After around ten days of culture, CD4+ T cells were isolated with the EasySep CD4+ T cell isolation kit. Material: CD4+ T cells from PBMCs cultured without peptide, obtained before COVID-19 vaccination. Receptors were obtained from a human donor who received a COVID-19 vaccine.

This rearrangement joins TRBV3-1 (or the pseudogene TRBV3-2) to TRBJ1-1, with D unresolved. The V end lost 4 bases, the J end lost 1 base, and 13 bases lay between the germline ends. CDR3 length equals 15 residues. Germline V gene lookup returns CDR1 LGHDT and CDR2 YNNKEL (reference sequence). CDR3 in amino acids: CASSRREVRNTEAFF. The CDR3 nucleotides are TGTGCCAGCAGCCGACGGGAGGTACGGAACACTGAAGCTTTCTTT.

The chain is built from TRBV7-9 and TRBJ2-7; D gene unclear. The CDR3 is 15 residues long. Germline values: CDR1 SEHNR, CDR2 FQNEAQ (reference sequence). The V end was cut by 5 bases, the J end by 0 bases, with 14 bases between. Here the CDR3 reads CASSRVPTDSYEQYF. DNA for the CDR3: TGTGCCAGCAGCCGAGTCCCAACCGACTCCTACGAGCAGTACTTC.

The chain combines TRBV10-3 with TRBJ1-4; 7 positions match TRBD1. Germline CDR1 reads ENHRY; CDR2 reads SYGVKD. The V and J ends lost 5 bases and 5 bases, in that order; junction bases with no gene match: 5. The CDR3 sequence is 14 residues long. CDR3 residues: CAISKGTENEKLFF. The DNA for the CDR3 is TGTGCCATCAGTAAAGGGACAGAGAATGAAAAACTGTTTTTT.

V is TRBV5-4 and J is TRBJ1-1; no reliable D call. The length of the CDR3 is 15 residues. V was pared by 1 base and J by 0 bases, with 10 bases between. In germline, CDR1 is SGHNT, CDR2 YYREEE (reference sequence). This chain's CDR3 is CASSLRLGMNTEAFF. The CDR3 DNA reads TGTGCCAGCAGCTTGCGTCTCGGTATGAACACTGAAGCTTTCTTT.

In this sample, this clone turned up a few times. The chain combines TRBV9 with TRBJ2-1, with a possible D match to TRBD2 (6 bases). Germline values: CDR1 SGDLS, CDR2 YYNGEE. V was trimmed by 4 bases and J by 10 bases, leaving 24 bases between them. CDR3 length: 16 amino acids. CDR3: CASSPGGSARDGEQFF. DNA for the CDR3: TGTGCCAGCAGCCCAGGAGGGAGCGCCAGGGACGGGGAGCAGTTCTTC.

This clone showed up just a few times. Here the CDR3 reads CASSLGVSEQFF. In DNA, the CDR3 is TGTGCCAGCAGTTTAGGGGTGAGTGAGCAGTTCTTC. The chain employs TRBV12-3 or TRBV12-4 and TRBJ2-1; D remains ambiguous. V lost 1 base, J lost 9 bases, and 7 bases lay in between. CDR3 length: 12 amino acids.

The chain combines TRBV5-1 with TRBJ2-3, with D possibly called TRBD1 or TRBD2 (7 bases each). V was cut by 4 bases and J by 7 bases, with 19 bases left in between. The CDR3 loop spans 15 amino acids. Germline CDR1 SGHRS, CDR2 YFSETQ. The CDR3 sequence: CASSLTGRGPNTQYF. Here the CDR3 DNA reads TGCGCCAGCAGCCTAACAGGGAGGGGGCCAAATACGCAGTATTTT. Combining the CDR3 with reference TRBV5-1 and TRBJ2-3 gives the whole variable domain KAGVTQTPRYLIKTRGQQVTLSCSPISGHRSVSWYQQTPGQGLQFLFEYFSETQRNKGNFPGRFSGRQFSNSRSEMNVSTLELGDSALYLCASSLTGRGPNTQYFGPGTRLTVL.

V is TRBV4-1 and J is TRBJ1-2; 10 bases are shared with TRBD1. CDR1 and CDR2 (germline): MGHRA, YSYEKL. The ends lost 0 bases at V and 4 bases at J; junction bases unmatched: 14. The length of the CDR3 is 19 residues. CDR3 nucleotides: TGCGCCAGCAGCCAAGATCGTAACCGAGCGCGGACAGGGGGCTATGGCTACACCTTC. It encodes CASSQDRNRARTGGYGYTF.

A few counts support this clone. J is TRBJ2-3 and V is TRBV5-4; no definite D call. Germline V gene sequence: CDR1 SGHNT, CDR2 YYREEE (reference sequence). This CDR3 has 13 residues. V lost 0 bases, J lost 2 bases, and 4 bases lay in between. The CDR3 region has the DNA TGTGCCAGCAGCTTGGAGAACACAGATACGCAGTATTTT. It translates to CASSLENTDTQYF.

This chain connects TRBV28 to TRBJ2-7; D remains ambiguous. Germline CDR1 is MDHEN and CDR2 is SYDVKM. The CDR3 extends over 10 amino acids. V was shortened by 6 bases and J by 4 bases, with 4 bases between the two germline ends. Here the CDR3 reads CASRRYEQYF. The CDR3 nucleotides read TGTGCCAGCAGACGATACGAGCAGTACTTC.

The V and J genes are TRBV7-2 and TRBJ2-7; D remains unclear. V was pared by 4 bases and J by 3 bases, with 7 bases between. Per germline, CDR1 SGHTA and CDR2 FQGNSA. This CDR3 spans 12 amino acids. CDR3 nucleotides: TGTGCCAGCAGCTCGACTCTCTACGAGCAGTACTTC. Its protein product is CASSSTLYEQYF. Looking up the rest from reference TRBV7-2 and TRBJ2-7 gives the full variable domain: GAGVSQSPSNKVTEKGKDVELRCDPISGHTALYWYRQSLGQGLEFLIYFQGNSAPDKSGLPSDRFSAERTGGSVSTLTIQRTQQEDSAVYLCASSSTLYEQYFGPGTRLTVT.

V gene TRBV5-1 combines with J gene TRBJ1-2; perhaps TRBD1 as D (6 bases). Germline assignment: CDR1 SGHRS and CDR2 YFSETQ. V lost 2 bases and J 5 bases, leaving 16 bases between the germline ends. The CDR3 totals 15 residues. CDR3 sequence reads: CASSFGVQGTYGYTF. The CDR3 nucleotides read TGCGCCAGCAGCTTCGGCGTTCAGGGGACGTATGGCTACACCTTC.

This clone was picked up a small number of times. This chain joins TRBV6-6 and TRBJ1-3, with D uncertain. Germline V gives CDR1 MNHNY, CDR2 SVGAGI (reference sequence). Trimming took off 2 bases at V and 0 bases at J, with 8 bases between the two ends. This CDR3 is built from 15 residues. The CDR3 DNA reads as TGTGCCAGCAGTTACGGCGGCTTCTCTGGAAACACCATATATTTT. It codes for CASSYGGFSGNTIYF.

The rearrangement uses TRBV28 and TRBJ1-6, with D unclear. Between the trimmed V and J ends, which lost 3 bases and 5 bases, there was a span of 2 bases. Germline V gene data show CDR1 as MDHEN and CDR2 as SYDVKM. The CDR3 extends over 12 amino acids. The CDR3 sequence: CASSFNNSPLHF. The CDR3 nucleotides read TGTGCCAGCAGTTTTAATAATTCACCCCTCCACTTT.

The V and J genes are TRBV15 and TRBJ2-7, with TRBD2 matching over 7 bases. This CDR3 is 14 amino acids long. V lost 3 bases, J lost 0 bases, and 2 bases stayed unmatched. Germline loops: CDR1 LNHNV, CDR2 YYDKDF (reference sequence). The CDR3 DNA reads as TGTGCCACCAGCAGCGGGGGGAGCTCCTACGAGCAGTACTTC. Residues: CATSSGGSSYEQYF.

The J gene is TRBJ2-1, the V gene TRBV7-2; D is unclear. The CDR3 length is 16 residues. Germline V lookup: CDR1 SGHTA, CDR2 FQGNSA. V lost 3 bases to trimming and J lost 0 bases, with 12 bases between them. The CDR3 DNA reads TGTGCCAGCAGCTTTTTAGTCCTCAGCTCCTACAATGAGCAGTTCTTC. Translating it yields CASSFLVLSSYNEQFF. Using reference TRBV7-2 and TRBJ2-1 for the parts outside the CDR3, the full variable domain is GAGVSQSPSNKVTEKGKDVELRCDPISGHTALYWYRQSLGQGLEFLIYFQGNSAPDKSGLPSDRFSAERTGGSVSTLTIQRTQQEDSAVYLCASSFLVLSSYNEQFFGPGTRLTVL.

This chain joins TRBV14 and TRBJ2-7; 14 nucleotides align to TRBD2. Unmatched junction bases numbered 13, after V lost 1 base and J lost 5 bases. The CDR3 is 19 amino acids. Per germline, CDR1 SGHDN and CDR2 FVKESK. CDR3 nucleotide sequence: TGTGCCAGCAGCCAAGGAATGCGACTAGCGGGGGGGCCGGGAAACGAGCAGTACTTC. Its translation: CASSQGMRLAGGPGNEQYF.

This clone was found once. The rearrangement joins TRBV3-1 (or the pseudogene TRBV3-2) to TRBJ2-3, with 8 bases identical to TRBD2. Trimming removed 1 base from V and 1 base from J; junction bases left unmatched: 7. Looked up from germline, CDR1 is LGHDT and CDR2 is YNNKEL (reference sequence). The CDR3 contains 17 residues. The CDR3 sequence: CASSQAGGPVRTDTQYF. CDR3 DNA: TGTGCCAGCAGCCAAGCGGGGGGGCCGGTACGCACAGATACGCAGTATTTT.

This clone was detected many times. The chain uses TRBV4-3 and TRBJ1-4; D is ambiguous. Trimming took off 2 bases at V and 2 bases at J, with 3 bases between the two ends. The CDR3 runs 13 residues. Germline CDR1 is LGHNA and CDR2 is YSLEER. The CDR3 reads CASSQNTNEKLFF. The CDR3, as DNA: TGCGCCAGCAGCCAAAACACTAATGAAAAACTGTTTTTT.

The chain carries TRBV12-3 or TRBV12-4 and TRBJ2-5; unclear D gene. There are 13 residues in the CDR3. Between the trimmed V and J ends, which lost 0 bases and 1 base, there was a span of 3 bases. The CDR3, as DNA: TGTGCCAGCAGTTTAGCACTCCAAGAGACCCAGTACTTC. Translating gives CASSLALQETQYF.

This clone has a single count. V is TRBV7-8 and J is TRBJ1-2; TRBD1 matches at 8 bases. The CDR3 has 16 amino acids. Germline trimming cut 5 bases from V and 7 bases from J; bases unmatched to any gene: 15. Germline values: CDR1 SGHVS, CDR2 FQNEAQ. In nucleotides, the CDR3 is TGTGCCAGCAGCCCCAATAGGCGACAGGGGTTTGGTGGCTACACCTTC. Translated: CASSPNRRQGFGGYTF.

This clone was seen just once. V and J are TRBV18 and TRBJ1-1; D not resolved. CDR1 and CDR2 (germline): KGHSH, LQKENI. The V end was cut by 8 bases, the J end by 0 bases, with 10 bases between. CDR3 size: 13 residues. The CDR3 bases are TGTGCCAGCACTGAACATATGAACACTGAAGCTTTCTTT. It translates to CASTEHMNTEAFF.

The chain couples TRBV19 to TRBJ1-5; D is unclear. Per the germline V gene, CDR1 is LNHDA and CDR2 is SQIVND (reference sequence). The V and J ends lost 3 bases and 1 base respectively, with 7 bases between them. The CDR3 length is 14 residues. CDR3 sequence (DNA): TGTGCCAGTAGTATCACGGACAGCAATCAGCCCCAGCATTTT. This encodes CASSITDSNQPQHF.

The CDR3 bases are TGTGCCAGCACCCCGGGGTCGGTAACCGGGGAGCTGTTTTTT. Encoded protein: CASTPGSVTGELFF. This chain uses TRBV11-2 with TRBJ2-2; possible D gene TRBD2, 5 bases. Germline V gene lookup returns CDR1 SGHAT and CDR2 FQNNGV. Trimming pared 7 bases from V and 5 bases from J, leaving 14 bases between. This CDR3 contains 14 residues.

V is TRBV7-2 and J is TRBJ2-3; D perhaps matches TRBD1 (6 bases). V was trimmed by 6 bases and J by 5 bases, leaving 15 bases between them. The CDR3 is 14 amino acids. From germline, CDR1 is SGHTA and CDR2 FQGNSA. The CDR3 nucleotides read TGTGCCAGCAGTCAAATGGGGGCCGTAGATACGCAGTATTTT. Its translation: CASSQMGAVDTQYF.

This chain uses TRBV6-4 with TRBJ2-1; no clear D. CDR1 and CDR2 (germline): MRHNA, SNTAGT. This CDR3 is built from 15 residues. V lost 10 bases, J lost 6 bases, and 22 bases lay in between. The CDR3 loop reads CATRAEATPVNEQFF. The CDR3 DNA reads as TGTGCCACCCGTGCAGAAGCTACTCCCGTCAATGAGCAGTTCTTC.

The chain links TRBV6-2 or TRBV6-3 to TRBJ2-2, with a possible D match to TRBD2 (7 bases). V lost 2 bases, J lost 1 base, and 23 bases lay in between. Per the germline V gene, CDR1 is MNHEY and CDR2 is SVGEGT. This CDR3 contains 20 residues. The CDR3 loop is CASSYAFPKGGALNTGELFF. In nucleotides, the CDR3 is TGTGCCAGCAGTTACGCATTCCCGAAAGGGGGGGCTCTGAACACCGGGGAGCTGTTTTTT.

This clone was recorded a few times. CDR3 DNA: TGTGCCAGCAGCCTTAAGCGGTATACGCAGTATTTT. Translating gives CASSLKRYTQYF. This chain joins TRBV7-2 and TRBJ2-3; weak D call: TRBD2 (5 bases). Trimming shortened V by 5 bases and J by 7 bases, and 10 bases separated the two germline ends. This CDR3 comprises 12 residues. Germline-derived CDR1 and CDR2 are SGHTA and FQGNSA.

This CDR3 reads CSVDGTGGYGYTF. The CDR3 DNA follows: TGCAGCGTCGACGGGACAGGGGGCTATGGCTACACCTTC. The V call is TRBV29-1, the J call TRBJ1-2, with 11 bases fitting TRBD1. Germline V gene lookup returns CDR1 SQVTM and CDR2 ANQGSEA. J lost 4 bases, V lost 6 bases, and 4 bases had no gene match. The CDR3 runs 13 residues.

This clone was counted a few times. This chain links TRBV2 with TRBJ1-3; the D gene is possibly TRBD1 (5 bases). CDR3 length: 16 amino acids. Germline loops: CDR1 SNHLY, CDR2 FYNNEI. Trimming pared 4 bases from V and 4 bases from J, leaving 17 bases between. The CDR3 region has the DNA TGTGCCAGCAGTGTGCGCGGGGCAGGAGGGGGAAACACCATATATTTT. Residues: CASSVRGAGGGNTIYF.

The gene calls are TRBV2 and TRBJ2-4; 10 bases fit TRBD1. With V trimmed by 10 bases and J by 9 bases, 12 bases remained unmatched. The CDR3 spans 14 residues. CDR1 SNHLY and CDR2 FYNNEI come from the germline V gene. The DNA of the CDR3 is TGTGCCACCCAGCCGGGACAGGGGATCGTCATTCAGTACTTC. It specifies CATQPGQGIVIQYF.

The genes are TRBV10-3 and TRBJ2-7; TRBD2 aligns across 9 bases. Germline CDR1 reads ENHRY; CDR2 reads SYGVKD. The CDR3 sequence is 15 residues long. V shed 4 bases and J 2 bases; nucleotides not matched to a gene: 6. CDR3 amino acids: CAISASSGETYEQYF. For the CDR3, the DNA is TGTGCCATCAGTGCTTCTAGCGGGGAAACCTACGAGCAGTACTTC.